These T cell receptor beta chains were read from a single sample in a study of blood T cell repertoires in COVID-19. Libraries were prepared by immunoSEQ multiplex PCR; TCRdb keeps only in-frame clonotypes and omits some of them. This sample has roughly 500,000 clones; around nine tenths occur once, and the top ten carry approximately 1.8%. The sample taken for sequencing was PBMCs or T cells enriched from blood (not recorded which). These receptor sequences come from a woman aged 35 to 49 who had recovered from COVID-19. CDR3s leave out the opening cysteine and the closing phenylalanine or tryptophan.

CDR3 protein	V gene
ASGSSSNYGYT	TRBV9
ASGAGAAYNEQF	TRBV10-1
ASSQDLGTVIKPQH	TRBV4-3
ASSLQGRVNTEAF	TRBV7-2
SVVVVESGSYGYT	TRBV29-1
ATGGGVNTEAF	TRBV27
ATNQGANEKLF	TRBV19
ASSQWIQVYTEAF	TRBV4-3
ASSSLYEQY	TRBV6-5
ASSLAVSTDTQY	TRBV5-6
ASTPAGGMNTEAF	TRBV5-1
ASSLETRDRDNQPQH	TRBV5-8
ASSYSALAVSYEQY	TRBV6-5
ASSQDPSYGYT	TRBV4-3